The present T cell receptor (beta chain) was sequenced within a study of blood T cell repertoires in COVID-19. V lost 3 bases, J lost 0 bases, and 5 bases stayed unmatched. Germline loops: CDR1 LNHDA, CDR2 SQIVND (reference sequence). This CDR3 contains 16 residues. Seattle patients were enrolled while actively infected and followed longitudinally. Here immunoSEQ multiplex PCR was the method, and the copy in TCRdb shows in-frame clones only, minus some. The table includes 150,000 or so clones, 85% to 95% detected once. This sequence originates from a woman in her sixties or seventies with COVID-19, enrolled during active disease. The chain recombines TRBV19 with TRBJ1-3, with 7 positions matching TRBD1. The sample consisted of peripheral blood. The CDR3 here is CASSMGTVHSGNTIYF. CDR3 bases: TGTGCCAGTAGTATGGGGACAGTCCACTCTGGAAACACCATATATTTT.